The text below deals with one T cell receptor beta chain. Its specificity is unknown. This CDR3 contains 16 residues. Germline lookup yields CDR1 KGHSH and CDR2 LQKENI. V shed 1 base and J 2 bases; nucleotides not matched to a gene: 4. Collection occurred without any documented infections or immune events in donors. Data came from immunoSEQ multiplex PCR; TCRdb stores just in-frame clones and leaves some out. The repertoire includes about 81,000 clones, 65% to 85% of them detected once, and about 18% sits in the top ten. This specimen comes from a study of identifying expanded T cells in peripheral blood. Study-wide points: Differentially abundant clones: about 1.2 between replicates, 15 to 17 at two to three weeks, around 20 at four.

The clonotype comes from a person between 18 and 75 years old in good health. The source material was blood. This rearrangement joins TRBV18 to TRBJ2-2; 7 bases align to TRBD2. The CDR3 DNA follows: TGTGCCAGCTCACCACGACTAGCTGACAACACCGGGGAGCTGTTTTTT. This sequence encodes CASSPRLADNTGELFF.